The clone carrying this T cell receptor beta chain was counted only a few times. Its specificity is not known. Per the germline V gene, CDR1 is SGHTA and CDR2 is FQGNSA. V lost 1 base to trimming and J lost 11 bases, with 12 bases between them. The CDR3 loop spans 13 amino acids. This record comes from a study of T cells after yellow fever vaccination. Study observations and caveats: Most clones from primary vaccination were detected again post-booster (approximately 96% CD4, more than 85% CD8). Peaking on day 5 versus 15, the secondary response was faster but weaker.

TCRdb recomputed calls from the 5' RACE reads with MiXCR, one row per CDR3 protein. The sample includes about 580,000 distinct CDR3 sequences, about a sixth of them seen just once. This receptor was taken from a man aged 18 to 29 who received the YFV17D yellow fever vaccine. The J gene is TRBJ2-1, the V gene TRBV7-2, with no clear D. The sample was PBMCs, taken less than 6 days after the first yellow fever vaccination. CDR3 in amino acids: CASSLEGWGKQFF. CDR3 sequence (DNA): TGTGCCAGCAGCTTAGAAGGGTGGGGTAAGCAGTTCTTC.